Below are 10 T cell receptor beta chains sequenced from a single sample in a study of human T cells and chemical hapten exposure (dated by TCRdb to about 2021). According to the study, the label for this sample's time point signals: patch test 3, about 24 weeks after DPC sensitization. This specimen's treatment or condition label, interpreted: therapeutic diphenylcyclopropenone sensitization with weekly scalp DPC. Library prep was done by RACE. The reads were generated on a NextSeq 500. The public reads were reprocessed in TCRdb via fastp at Q25 and MiXCR, keeping in-frame beta chains. Rows matching on CDR3 protein sequence are summarized as one entry with the most common DNA and genes. The sample table shows tens of thousands of distinct CDR3 sequences, and approximately 10% are seen once. Of the sample, roughly 2.3% falls within the top ten clones. This material consisted of whole blood, taken in connection with sensitization to the hapten diphenylcyclopropenone (DPC). These receptors all come from a woman aged 25-40 years with alopecia areata. Some clones in this sample may be carry-over from other donors' samples.

This chain uses TRBV5-1 with TRBJ1-1; TRBD1 aligns across 7 bases. Germline V gene data show CDR1 as SGHRS and CDR2 as YFSETQ. The CDR3 is 18 residues long. J gave up 4 bases and V 4 bases, and 19 bases lay outside the gene matches. CDR3 in amino acids: CASSLVPRQGERGTEAFF. Written as DNA, the CDR3 is TGCGCCAGCAGCCTGGTACCAAGACAGGGAGAAAGGGGCACTGAAGCTTTCTTT.

The chain uses TRBV21-1 and TRBJ2-3; the table names TRBD1, a call not compared with the DNA. TRBV21-1 has pseudogene status. The CDR3 has 17 residues. The CDR3 protein is CASSNNSGGQDTDTQYF. The CDR3 DNA reads as TGTGCCAGCAGCAATAACTCCGGCGGACAGGACACAGATACGCAGTATTTT.

The chain's CDR3 is CASSQGSGRATDTQYF. CDR3 DNA sequence: TGCGCCAGCAGCCAAGGAAGCGGGAGGGCAACAGATACGCAGTATTTT. The rearrangement joins TRBV4-3 to TRBJ2-3; 10 nucleotides agree with TRBD2. Germline CDR1 is LGHNA and CDR2 is YSLEER. V lost 1 base and J lost 3; bases outside the gene matches: 4. CDR3 length: 16 amino acids.

This clonotype was seen at least ten times. The V call is TRBV6-6, the J call TRBJ2-2; D tentatively reads TRBD1 or TRBD2 (5 bases each). V was trimmed by 10 bases and J by 1 base, leaving 22 bases between them. Germline CDR1 and CDR2: MNHNY and SVGAGI (reference sequence). The CDR3 is 17 residues long. The chain's CDR3 is CATLPGRDQRNTGELFF. The CDR3 nucleotides are TGTGCCACCCTTCCGGGCAGGGACCAAAGGAACACCGGGGAGCTGTTTTTT.

V and J are TRBV7-9 and TRBJ2-5; 8 bases line up with TRBD1. CDR1 is SEHNR, CDR2 FQNEAQ, per germline (reference sequence). V trimming: 4 bases; J trimming: 5 bases; junction bases outside the gene matches: 3. This CDR3 has 13 amino acids. CDR3 DNA: TGTGCCAGCAGCTGGACAGGGCGGGAGACCCAGTACTTC. Its protein product is CASSWTGRETQYF.

The chain carries TRBV20-1 and TRBJ2-3; a possible D gene is TRBD1 (5 bases). The germline gives CDR1 DFQATT, CDR2 SNEGSKA (reference sequence). The CDR3 is made up of 11 amino acids. V dropped 6 bases and J dropped 6 bases, with 10 bases sitting between them. CDR3 protein: CSADSVDTQYF. Here the CDR3 DNA reads TGCAGTGCCGACAGTGTGGATACGCAGTATTTT.

This clonotype was counted a few times. The chain uses TRBV18 and TRBJ2-7; 8 nucleotides line up with TRBD1. Looked up from germline, CDR1 is KGHSH and CDR2 is LQKENI. The CDR3 has 15 amino acids. Trimming at V came to 2 bases and at J to 3 bases, leaving 6 bases not matched to a gene. The CDR3 coding sequence is TGTGCCAGCTCACCAGGACAGGGAAACCTCTACGAGCAGTACTTC. Its translation: CASSPGQGNLYEQYF. Full variable domain (rest looked up from reference TRBV18 and TRBJ2-7): NAGVMQNPRHLVRRRGQEARLRCSPMKGHSHVYWYRQLPEEGLKFMVYLQKENIIDESGMPKERFSAEFPKEGPSILRIQQVVRGDSAAYFCASSPGQGNLYEQYFGPGTRLTVT.

The V and J genes are TRBV20-1 and TRBJ2-5; 7 bases match TRBD1. CDR1 and CDR2 from the germline V gene are DFQATT and SNEGSKA (reference sequence). The CDR3 consists of 13 residues. Here the CDR3 DNA reads TGCAGCGTTAAGGGGACAGTCCAAGAGACCCAGTACTTC. It encodes CSVKGTVQETQYF.

This clonotype has just a few counts. V usage is TRBV28 and J usage is TRBJ2-7; a weak D match, TRBD2 (7 bases). The CDR3 is 15 amino acids. Trimming left V 5 bases short and J 2 bases short, with 16 bases between. The germline gives CDR1 MDHEN, CDR2 SYDVKM. CDR3 residues: CASSPPGGNTYEQYF. The CDR3 region has the DNA TGTGCCAGCAGTCCGCCGGGGGGCAATACCTACGAGCAGTACTTC.

V and J are TRBV29-1 and TRBJ1-1, with D perhaps matching TRBD1 (5 bases). CDR3 length equals 13 residues. V was shortened by 4 bases and J by 0 bases, with 9 bases between the two germline ends. Looked up from germline, CDR1 is SQVTM and CDR2 is ANQGSEA. The CDR3 protein is CSVVRGMNTEAFF. CDR3 bases: TGCAGCGTTGTAAGGGGCATGAACACTGAAGCTTTCTTT. The complete variable domain, with remaining parts taken from reference TRBV29-1 and TRBJ1-1, reads SAVISQKPSRDICQRGTSLTIQCQVDSQVTMMFWYRQQPGQSLTLIATANQGSEATYESGFVIDKFPISRPNLTFSTLTVSNMSPEDSSIYLCSVVRGMNTEAFFGQGTRLTVV.